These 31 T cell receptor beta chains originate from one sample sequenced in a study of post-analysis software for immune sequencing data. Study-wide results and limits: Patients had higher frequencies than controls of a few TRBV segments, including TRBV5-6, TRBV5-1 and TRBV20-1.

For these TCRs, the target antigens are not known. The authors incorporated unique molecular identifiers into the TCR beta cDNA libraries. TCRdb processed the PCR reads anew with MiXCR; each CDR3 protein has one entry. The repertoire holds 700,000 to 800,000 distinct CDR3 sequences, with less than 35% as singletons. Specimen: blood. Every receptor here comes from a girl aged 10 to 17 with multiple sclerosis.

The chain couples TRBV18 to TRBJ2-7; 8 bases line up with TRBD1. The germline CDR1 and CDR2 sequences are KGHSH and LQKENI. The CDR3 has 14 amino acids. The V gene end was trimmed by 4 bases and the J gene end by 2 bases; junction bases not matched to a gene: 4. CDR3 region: CASSQPGQAYEQYF. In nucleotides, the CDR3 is TGTGCCAGCTCACAACCGGGACAGGCCTACGAGCAGTACTTC.

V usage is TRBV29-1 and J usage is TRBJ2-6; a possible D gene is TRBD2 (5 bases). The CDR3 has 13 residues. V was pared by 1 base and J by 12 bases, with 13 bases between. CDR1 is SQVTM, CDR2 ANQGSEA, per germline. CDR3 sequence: CSVEGTGVSVLTF. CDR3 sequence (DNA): TGCAGCGTTGAAGGGACTGGGGTCAGCGTCCTGACTTTC.

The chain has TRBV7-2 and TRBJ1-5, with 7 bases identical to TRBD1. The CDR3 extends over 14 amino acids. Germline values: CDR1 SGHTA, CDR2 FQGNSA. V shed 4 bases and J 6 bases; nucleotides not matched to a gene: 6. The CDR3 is CASSWGRGVQPQHF. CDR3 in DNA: TGTGCCAGCAGCTGGGGCAGGGGGGTTCAGCCCCAGCATTTT.

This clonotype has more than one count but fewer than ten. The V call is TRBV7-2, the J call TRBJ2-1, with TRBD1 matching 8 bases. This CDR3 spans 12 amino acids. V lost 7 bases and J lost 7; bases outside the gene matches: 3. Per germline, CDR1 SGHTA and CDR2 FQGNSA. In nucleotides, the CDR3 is TGTGCCAGCAAAGGACAGGGAAATGAGCAGTTCTTC. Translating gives CASKGQGNEQFF.

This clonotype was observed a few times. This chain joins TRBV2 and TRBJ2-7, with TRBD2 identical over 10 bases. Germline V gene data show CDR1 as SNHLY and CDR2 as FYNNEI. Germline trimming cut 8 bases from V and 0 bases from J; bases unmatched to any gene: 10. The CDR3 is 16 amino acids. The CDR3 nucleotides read TGTGCCAGCTCCTTAACCGGGACTAGCGCCTCCTACGAGCAGTACTTC. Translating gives CASSLTGTSASYEQYF.

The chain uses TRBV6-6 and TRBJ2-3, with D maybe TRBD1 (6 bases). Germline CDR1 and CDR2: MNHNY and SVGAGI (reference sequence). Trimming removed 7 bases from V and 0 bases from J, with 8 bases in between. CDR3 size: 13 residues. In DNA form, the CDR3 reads TGTGCCAGCAACAGGGCTAGCACAGATACGCAGTATTTT. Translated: CASNRASTDTQYF.

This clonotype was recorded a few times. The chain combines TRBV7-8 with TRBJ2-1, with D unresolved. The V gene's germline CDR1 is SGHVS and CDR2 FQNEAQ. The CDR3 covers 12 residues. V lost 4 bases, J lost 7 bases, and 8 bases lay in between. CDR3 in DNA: TGTGCCAGCAGCTCCCTAGATAATGAGCAGTTCTTC. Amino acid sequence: CASSSLDNEQFF.

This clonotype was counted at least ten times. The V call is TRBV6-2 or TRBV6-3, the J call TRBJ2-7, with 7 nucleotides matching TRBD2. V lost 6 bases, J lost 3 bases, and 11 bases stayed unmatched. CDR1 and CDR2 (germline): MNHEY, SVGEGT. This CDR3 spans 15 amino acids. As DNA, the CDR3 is TGTGCCAGCAGCCGCATAGCGGGTAAAAACTACGAGCAGTACTTC. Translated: CASSRIAGKNYEQYF.

The CDR3 DNA follows: TGTGCCACCTACCACACTGAAGCTTTCTTT. Translating gives CATYHTEAFF. The chain combines TRBV2 with TRBJ1-1; D not resolved. Trimming removed 10 bases from V and 3 bases from J, with 6 bases in between. CDR1 SNHLY and CDR2 FYNNEI come from the germline V gene. The CDR3 sequence is 10 residues long.

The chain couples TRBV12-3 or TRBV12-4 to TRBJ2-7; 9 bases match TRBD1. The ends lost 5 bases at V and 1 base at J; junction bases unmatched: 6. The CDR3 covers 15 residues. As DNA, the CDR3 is TGTGCCAGCAGTGCCACAGGGGGCTATTCCTACGAGCAGTACTTC. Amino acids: CASSATGGYSYEQYF.

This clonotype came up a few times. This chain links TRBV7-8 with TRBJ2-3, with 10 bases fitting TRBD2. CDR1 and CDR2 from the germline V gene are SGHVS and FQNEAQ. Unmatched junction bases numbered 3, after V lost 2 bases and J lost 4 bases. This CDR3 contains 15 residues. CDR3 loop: CASSLSSGGPDTQYF. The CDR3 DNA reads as TGTGCCAGCAGCTTATCTAGCGGGGGCCCAGATACGCAGTATTTT.

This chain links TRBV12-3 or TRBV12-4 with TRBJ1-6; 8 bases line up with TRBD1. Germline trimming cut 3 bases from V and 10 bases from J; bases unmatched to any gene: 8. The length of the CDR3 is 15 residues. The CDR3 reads CASSFNGGTGSPLHF. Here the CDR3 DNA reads TGTGCCAGCAGTTTTAATGGGGGGACAGGCTCACCCCTCCACTTT.

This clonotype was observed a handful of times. The CDR3 spells CSARARSEDGNQPQHF. The CDR3 DNA follows: TGCAGTGCTAGGGCCCGTTCCGAGGACGGCAATCAGCCCCAGCATTTT. The chain uses TRBV20-1 and TRBJ1-5; unclear D gene. The V end lost 3 bases, the J end lost 2 bases, and 17 bases lay between the germline ends. Looked up from germline, CDR1 is DFQATT and CDR2 is SNEGSKA (reference sequence). The CDR3 is 16 amino acids.

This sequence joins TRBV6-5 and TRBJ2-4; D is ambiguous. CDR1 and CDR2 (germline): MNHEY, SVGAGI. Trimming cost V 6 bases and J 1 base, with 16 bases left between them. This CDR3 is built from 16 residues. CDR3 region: CASSHLPRTAKNIQYF. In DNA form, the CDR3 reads TGTGCCAGCAGCCACCTCCCACGGACGGCCAAAAACATTCAGTACTTC.

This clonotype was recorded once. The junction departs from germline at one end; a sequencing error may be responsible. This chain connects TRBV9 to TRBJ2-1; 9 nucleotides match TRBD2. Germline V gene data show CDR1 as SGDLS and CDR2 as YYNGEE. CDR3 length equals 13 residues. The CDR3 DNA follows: TGTGCCAGCAGTGTAGCGGGAGAGAATGAGCAGTTCTTC. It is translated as CASSVAGENEQFF. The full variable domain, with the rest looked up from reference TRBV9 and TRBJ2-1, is DSGVTQTPKHLITATGQRVTLRCSPRSGDLSVYWYQQSLDQGLQFLIQYYNGEERAKGNILERFSAQQFPDLHSELNLSSLELGDSALYFCASSVAGENEQFFGPGTRLTVL.

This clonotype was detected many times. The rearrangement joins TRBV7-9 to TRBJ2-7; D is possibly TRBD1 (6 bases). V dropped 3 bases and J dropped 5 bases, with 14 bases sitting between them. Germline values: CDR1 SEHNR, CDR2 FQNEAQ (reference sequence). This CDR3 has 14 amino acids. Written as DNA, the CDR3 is TGTGCCAGCAGCTTGGGCCTCGCAGGGGACGAGCAGTACTTC. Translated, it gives CASSLGLAGDEQYF. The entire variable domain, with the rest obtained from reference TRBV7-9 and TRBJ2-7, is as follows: DTGVSQNPRHKITKRGQNVTFRCDPISEHNRLYWYRQTLGQGPEFLTYFQNEAQLEKSRLLSDRFSAERPKGSFSTLEIQRTEQGDSAMYLCASSLGLAGDEQYFGPGTRLTVT.

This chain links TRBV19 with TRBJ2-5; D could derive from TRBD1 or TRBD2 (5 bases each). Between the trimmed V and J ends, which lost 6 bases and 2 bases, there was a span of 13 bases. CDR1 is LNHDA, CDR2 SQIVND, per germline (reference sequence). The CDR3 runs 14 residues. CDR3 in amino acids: CASRSGAYQETQYF. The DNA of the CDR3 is TGTGCCAGTAGGTCCGGGGCTTATCAAGAGACCCAGTACTTC.

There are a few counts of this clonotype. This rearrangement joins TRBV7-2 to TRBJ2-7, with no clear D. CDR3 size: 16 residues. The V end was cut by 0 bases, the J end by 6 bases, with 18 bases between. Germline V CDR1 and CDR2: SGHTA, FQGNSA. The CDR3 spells CASSLALGPKVGEQYF. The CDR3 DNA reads TGTGCCAGCAGCTTAGCTTTGGGTCCTAAAGTGGGCGAGCAGTACTTC.

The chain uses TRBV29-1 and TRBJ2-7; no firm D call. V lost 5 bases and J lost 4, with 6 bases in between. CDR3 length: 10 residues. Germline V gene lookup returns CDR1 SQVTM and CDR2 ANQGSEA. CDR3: CSVIVYEQYF. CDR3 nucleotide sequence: TGCAGCGTTATAGTTTACGAGCAGTACTTC.

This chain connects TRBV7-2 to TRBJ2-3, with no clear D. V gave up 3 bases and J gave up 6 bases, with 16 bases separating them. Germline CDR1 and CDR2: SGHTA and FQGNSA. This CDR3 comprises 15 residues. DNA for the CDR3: TGTGCCAGCAGCTTGTGGGGAAGTTCCGGCGATACGCAGTATTTT. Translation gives CASSLWGSSGDTQYF.

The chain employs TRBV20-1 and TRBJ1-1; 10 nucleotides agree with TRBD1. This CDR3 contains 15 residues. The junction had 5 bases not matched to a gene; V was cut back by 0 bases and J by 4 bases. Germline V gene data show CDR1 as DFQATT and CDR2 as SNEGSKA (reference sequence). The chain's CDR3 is CSARDPDRGATEAFF. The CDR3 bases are TGCAGTGCTAGAGACCCGGACAGGGGGGCCACTGAAGCTTTCTTT.

CDR3 sequence (DNA): TGTGCCACCAGTGGATCGGGGCGTCCCGATCAGCCCCAGCATTTT. This gives the protein CATSGSGRPDQPQHF. V and J are TRBV24-1 and TRBJ1-5, with D possibly TRBD1 on 5 matching bases. In germline, CDR1 is KGHDR, CDR2 SFDVKD. CDR3 length equals 15 residues. Trimming took off 5 bases at V and 5 bases at J, with 15 bases between the two ends.

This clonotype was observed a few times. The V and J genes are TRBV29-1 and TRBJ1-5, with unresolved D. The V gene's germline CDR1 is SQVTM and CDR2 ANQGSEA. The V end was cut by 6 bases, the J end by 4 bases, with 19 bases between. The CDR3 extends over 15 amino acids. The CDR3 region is CSVQIGQGGNQPQHF. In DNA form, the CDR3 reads TGCAGCGTCCAAATTGGCCAAGGAGGGAATCAGCCCCAGCATTTT.

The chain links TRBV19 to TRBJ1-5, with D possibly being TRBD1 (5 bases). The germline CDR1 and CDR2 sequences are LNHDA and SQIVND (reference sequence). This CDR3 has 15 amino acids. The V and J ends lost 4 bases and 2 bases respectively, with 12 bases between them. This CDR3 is CASSKHAGGNQPQHF. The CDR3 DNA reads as TGTGCCAGTAGTAAGCACGCGGGGGGCAATCAGCCCCAGCATTTT.

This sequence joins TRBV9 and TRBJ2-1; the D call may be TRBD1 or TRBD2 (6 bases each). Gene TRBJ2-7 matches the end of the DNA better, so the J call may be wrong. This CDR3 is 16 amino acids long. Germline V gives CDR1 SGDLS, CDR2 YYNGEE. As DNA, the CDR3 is TGTGCCAGCAGCGTAGGGGGGGCGCGCTCCTACAATGAGCAGTACTTC. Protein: CASSVGGARSYNEQYF.

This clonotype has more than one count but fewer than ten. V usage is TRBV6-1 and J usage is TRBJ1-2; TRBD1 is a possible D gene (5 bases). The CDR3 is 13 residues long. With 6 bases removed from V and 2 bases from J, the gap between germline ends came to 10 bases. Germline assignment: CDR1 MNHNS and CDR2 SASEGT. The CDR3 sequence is CASRTDRNYGYTF. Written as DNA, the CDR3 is TGTGCCAGCAGAACCGACAGAAACTATGGCTACACCTTC.

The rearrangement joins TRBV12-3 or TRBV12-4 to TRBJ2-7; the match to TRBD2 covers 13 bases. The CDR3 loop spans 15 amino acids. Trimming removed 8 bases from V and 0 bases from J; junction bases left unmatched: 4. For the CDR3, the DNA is TGTGCCAGCGGGACTAGCGGGACCTCCTCCTACGAGCAGTACTTC. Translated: CASGTSGTSSYEQYF.

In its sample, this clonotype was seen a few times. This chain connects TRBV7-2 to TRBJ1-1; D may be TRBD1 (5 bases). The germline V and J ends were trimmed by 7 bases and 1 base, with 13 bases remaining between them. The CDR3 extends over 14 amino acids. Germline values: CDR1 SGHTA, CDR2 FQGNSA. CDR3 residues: CASILWGGNTEAFF. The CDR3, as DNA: TGTGCCAGCATCCTCTGGGGGGGGAACACTGAAGCTTTCTTT. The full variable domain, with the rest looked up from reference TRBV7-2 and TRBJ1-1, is GAGVSQSPSNKVTEKGKDVELRCDPISGHTALYWYRQSLGQGLEFLIYFQGNSAPDKSGLPSDRFSAERTGGSVSTLTIQRTQQEDSAVYLCASILWGGNTEAFFGQGTRLTVV.

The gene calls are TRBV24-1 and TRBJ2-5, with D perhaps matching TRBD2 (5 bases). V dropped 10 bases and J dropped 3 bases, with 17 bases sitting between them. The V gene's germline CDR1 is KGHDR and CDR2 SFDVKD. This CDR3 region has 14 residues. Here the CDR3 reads CATSKIGEEETQYF. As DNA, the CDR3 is TGTGCCACTTCTAAGATCGGGGAAGAAGAGACCCAGTACTTC.

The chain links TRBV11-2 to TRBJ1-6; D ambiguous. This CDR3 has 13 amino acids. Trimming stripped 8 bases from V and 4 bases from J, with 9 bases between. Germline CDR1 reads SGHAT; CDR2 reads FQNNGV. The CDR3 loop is CASSAAYNSPLHF. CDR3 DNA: TGTGCCAGCTCGGCGGCATATAATTCACCCCTCCACTTT.

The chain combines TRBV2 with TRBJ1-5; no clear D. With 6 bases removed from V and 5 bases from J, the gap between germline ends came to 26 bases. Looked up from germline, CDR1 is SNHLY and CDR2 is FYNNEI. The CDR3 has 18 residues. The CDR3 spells CASRKERGFAGAHQPQHF. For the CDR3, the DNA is TGTGCCAGCAGGAAGGAGAGAGGGTTCGCAGGAGCCCATCAGCCCCAGCATTTT.